This T cell receptor beta chain was recorded in a study of blood T cell repertoires in COVID-19. In the study overall: Whether acute or convalescent, the COVID-19 samples came from the United States, Italy and Spain. Sources were T cells, B-cell-depleted T cells, or PBMCs; the material itself was cDNA or gDNA.

The V gene lost 4 bases and the J gene lost 10 bases, with 22 bases spanning the gap. This CDR3 comprises 15 residues. From germline, CDR1 is MNHEY and CDR2 SVGEGT. Original processing notes: Reference gene primer amplification yielded estimated nucleated cell counts. This table comes from immunoSEQ multiplex PCR, and its TCRdb copy is limited to in-frame clones, with some not included. V and J calls and clone size are given by that table; D and trimming were obtained from the DNA. There are hundreds of thousands of clones in the sample; 86% occur only once, and approximately 4.2% lies in the top ten. Adults between about 18 and 95 years of age took part from 24 US areas.

This sequence originates from a woman aged 40 to 50 with acute COVID-19. This chain connects TRBV6-2 or TRBV6-3 to TRBJ1-2, with no clear D. Specimen: PBMCs or T cells enriched from blood (not recorded which). The CDR3 is CASSSAGGIAQDYTF. DNA for the CDR3: TGTGCCAGCAGTTCCGCAGGAGGGATAGCACAAGACTACACCTTC.